Listed here are 16 T cell receptor beta chains from one sample, sequenced in a study of blood T cell repertoires in COVID-19. Some clones are missing from TCRdb's copy, which holds only in-frame ones; the method was immunoSEQ multiplex PCR. The data show about 220,000 clones, with roughly 84% seen just once and 3.5% to 4% held by the top ten. The sample comprised peripheral blood. The receptors here all came from a woman of 80 years or more with acute or convalescent COVID-19.

V usage is TRBV7-6 and J usage is TRBJ2-3, with a possible D match to TRBD2 (7 bases). This CDR3 region has 15 residues. CDR1 and CDR2 (germline): SGHVS, FNYEAQ. V shed 1 base and J shed 4 bases, with 12 bases lying between them. CDR3 loop: CASSLGGGAPDTQYF. The CDR3 region has the DNA TGTGCCAGCAGCTTAGGTGGGGGGGCCCCAGATACGCAGTATTTT.

V gene TRBV12-3 or TRBV12-4 combines with J gene TRBJ2-7; D not certain. The CDR3 has 11 amino acids. Between the trimmed V and J ends, which lost 6 bases and 4 bases, there was a span of 7 bases. Written as DNA, the CDR3 is TGTGCCAGCAGAGATAGATACGAGCAGTACTTC. It encodes CASRDRYEQYF.

The CDR3 DNA is TGTGCCAGCTCTAGGGACAGCGCACTCGGAAACACCATATATTTT. It specifies CASSRDSALGNTIYF. The chain combines TRBV18 with TRBJ1-3; TRBD1 agrees at 7 bases. The J segment lost 4 bases and the V segment lost 6 bases, leaving 9 bases of the junction unmatched. The germline CDR1 and CDR2 sequences are KGHSH and LQKENI. The CDR3 sequence is 15 residues long. Filled out from reference TRBV18 and TRBJ1-3, the complete variable domain reads NAGVMQNPRHLVRRRGQEARLRCSPMKGHSHVYWYRQLPEEGLKFMVYLQKENIIDESGMPKERFSAEFPKEGPSILRIQQVVRGDSAAYFCASSRDSALGNTIYFGEGSWLTVV.

V and J are TRBV6-2 or TRBV6-3 and TRBJ2-2; 7 bases fit TRBD2. The germline CDR1 and CDR2 sequences are MNHEY and SVGEGT. This CDR3 region has 13 residues. J was trimmed by 7 bases and V by 5 bases; bases with no gene match: 4. The chain's CDR3 is CASSRWEGGELFF. CDR3 in DNA: TGTGCCAGCAGTCGATGGGAGGGCGGGGAGCTGTTTTTT.

This clone was counted a single time. The junction and the germline gene differ at one end; a read error may be behind it. The chain couples TRBV7-7 to TRBJ2-2, with D possibly being TRBD1 (7 bases). The CDR3 contains 15 residues. Germline lookup yields CDR1 SSHAT and CDR2 FNYEAQ (reference sequence). The CDR3 DNA reads as TGTGCTAGCAGTCTAGGAGGGGGCCCAAACGGGGAGCTGTTTTTT. Translated: CASSLGGGPNGELFF. Looking up the rest from reference TRBV7-7 and TRBJ2-2 gives the full variable domain: GAGVSQSPRYKVTKRGQDVTLRCDPISSHATLYWYQQALGQGPEFLTYFNYEAQPDKSGLPSDRFSAERPEGSISTLTIQRTEQRDSAMYRCASSLGGGPNGELFFGEGSRLTVL.

The chain employs TRBV11-3 and TRBJ1-4, with D hard to call. Between the trimmed V and J ends, which lost 1 base and 5 bases, there was a span of 11 bases. From germline, CDR1 is SGHNT and CDR2 YENEEA. The length of the CDR3 is 15 residues. CDR3: CASSLGGVGNEKLFF. The CDR3, as DNA: TGTGCCAGCAGCTTAGGTGGCGTCGGGAATGAAAAACTGTTTTTT.

The chain joins TRBV5-1 to TRBJ2-5; perhaps TRBD2 as D (6 bases). V lost 0 bases to trimming and J lost 0 bases, with 9 bases between them. The CDR3 runs to 15 residues. The V gene's germline CDR1 is SGHRS and CDR2 YFSETQ. CDR3 coding DNA: TGCGCCAGCAGCTTGGTCGGGGGTTACCAAGAGACCCAGTACTTC. This sequence encodes CASSLVGGYQETQYF. Based on the CDR3 plus reference TRBV5-1 and TRBJ2-5, the full variable domain is KAGVTQTPRYLIKTRGQQVTLSCSPISGHRSVSWYQQTPGQGLQFLFEYFSETQRNKGNFPGRFSGRQFSNSRSEMNVSTLELGDSALYLCASSLVGGYQETQYFGPGTRLLVL.

This clone was found once. The chain is built from TRBV2 and TRBJ2-5; 7 nucleotides agree with TRBD1. Germline CDR1 and CDR2: SNHLY and FYNNEI. V was pared by 4 bases and J by 1 base, with 6 bases of the junction left unmatched. The CDR3 has 15 residues. Here the CDR3 DNA reads TGTGCCAGCAGTGTCCTCACAGGGGCCCAAGAGACCCAGTACTTC. Amino acids: CASSVLTGAQETQYF.

The chain links TRBV3-1 (or the pseudogene TRBV3-2) to TRBJ1-1; 12 nucleotides agree with TRBD1. J was trimmed by 10 bases and V by 0 bases; bases with no gene match: 6. This CDR3 comprises 15 residues. Germline V lookup: CDR1 LGHDT, CDR2 YNNKEL (reference sequence). Written as DNA, the CDR3 is TGTGCCAGCAGCCAAGACCGGGACAGGGGGCGAGTAGCTTTCTTT. It yields the protein CASSQDRDRGRVAFF.

Details on this clone: In the same sample, other DNA sequences code for this CDR3. The chain uses TRBV9 and TRBJ2-7, with D possibly matching TRBD2 (5 bases). V was trimmed by 3 bases and J by 6 bases, leaving 10 bases between them. Germline V gene data show CDR1 as SGDLS and CDR2 as YYNGEE. The CDR3 is 12 amino acids. The CDR3: CASSEGGGEQYF. The CDR3 DNA reads TGTGCCAGCAGCGAAGGCGGAGGCGAGCAGTACTTC.

The V and J genes are TRBV30 and TRBJ1-3; 8 nucleotides match TRBD1. Germline-derived CDR1 and CDR2 are GTSNPN and SVGIG (reference sequence). The ends lost 2 bases at V and 8 bases at J; junction bases unmatched: 8. This CDR3 has 14 amino acids. DNA of the CDR3: TGTGCCTGGAGTATCACAGGGGGAACAGACACCATATATTTT. This translates into CAWSITGGTDTIYF.

The rearrangement uses TRBV11-3 and TRBJ2-1, with D tentatively TRBD2 (5 bases). This CDR3 contains 14 residues. Germline lookup yields CDR1 SGHNT and CDR2 YENEEA. V shed 0 bases and J shed 6 bases, with 9 bases lying between them. The CDR3 protein is CASSLDPLANEQFF. The CDR3 coding sequence is TGTGCCAGCAGCTTAGACCCCCTAGCCAATGAGCAGTTCTTC.

The chain employs TRBV15 and TRBJ2-3; 9 nucleotides match TRBD2. V shed 1 base and J 5 bases; nucleotides not matched to a gene: 4. The germline V gene has CDR1 LNHNV and CDR2 YYDKDF (reference sequence). The CDR3 loop spans 15 amino acids. The CDR3 loop is CATSRAGLAGDTQYF. The CDR3 DNA is TGTGCCACCAGCAGAGCGGGACTAGCAGGAGATACGCAGTATTTT.

The chain carries TRBV7-2 and TRBJ2-5, with 9 bases aligning to TRBD2. V lost 8 bases and J lost 4; bases outside the gene matches: 5. The CDR3 has 13 amino acids. The germline V gene has CDR1 SGHTA and CDR2 FQGNSA. The CDR3 loop is CASERGEGETQYF. The CDR3 DNA reads TGTGCCAGCGAGCGGGGGGAGGGAGAGACCCAGTACTTC.

V usage is TRBV24-1 and J usage is TRBJ1-2; possibly TRBD1 for D (6 bases). This CDR3 is 14 amino acids long. Germline V gene lookup returns CDR1 KGHDR and CDR2 SFDVKD. With 3 bases removed from V and 6 bases from J, the gap between germline ends came to 13 bases. CDR3 loop: CATSDATGYNGYTF. The CDR3 DNA reads TGTGCCACCAGTGATGCAACAGGGTACAATGGCTACACCTTC.

J is TRBJ2-3 and V is TRBV10-3; 13 bases agree with TRBD2. V trimming: 9 bases; J trimming: 4 bases; junction bases outside the gene matches: 1. The CDR3 is 13 amino acids. The germline V gene has CDR1 ENHRY and CDR2 SYGVKD. CDR3 protein: CAIGLAGADTQYF. CDR3 DNA: TGTGCCATAGGACTAGCGGGGGCAGATACGCAGTATTTT.